These T cell receptor beta chains were read from a single sample in a study of human T cells and chemical hapten exposure. Via MiXCR, TCRdb re-called the RACE reads, giving one row per CDR3 protein. The profile covers some 70,000 distinct CDR3 sequences, with more than 30% appearing a single time and around 8.9% taken by the ten largest. Specimen: whole blood, collected in connection with sensitization to the hapten diphenylcyclopropenone (DPC). These receptors came from a man aged 40-50 years with alopecia areata. Some clones in this sample may be carry-over from other donors' samples. Each CDR3 is given with its conserved first and last residue. D genes are given only for firm matches. Rows give clone size only sometimes, using once, few, many, or a class for an expanded clone.

v_gene	d_gene	j_gene	abundance	CDR3nt	CDR3aa
TRBV6-6	.	TRBJ1-3	.	TGTGCCAGCAGGGCCCCGCGGACGGAAAGAAACACCATATATTTT	CASRAPRTERNTIYF
TRBV10-3	TRBD1	TRBJ1-6	.	TGTGCCATCAGTGAGACCCCGACAGGGAGCTCCTATAATTCACCCCTCCACTTT	CAISETPTGSSYNSPLHF
TRBV4-1	TRBD2	TRBJ2-2	.	TGCGCCAGCAGCCATCAATTCGGACTAGCGGGAGTCGGGAAGGGCGGGGAGCTGTTTTTT	CASSHQFGLAGVGKGGELFF
TRBV19	.	TRBJ1-1	few	TGTGCCAGTAGTATGGGGTTGAACACTGAAGCTTTCTTT	CASSMGLNTEAFF
TRBV6-2/TRBV6-3	.	TRBJ2-1	.	TGTGCCAGCAGTTACTCGCTGGTGACAGGCCTAGGAAATGAGCAGTTCTTC	CASSYSLVTGLGNEQFF
TRBV3-1	.	TRBJ1-5	few	TGTGCCAGCAGCCCAGGGACAACCAATCAGCCCCAGCATTTT	CASSPGTTNQPQHF
TRBV7-9	TRBD1	TRBJ1-5	.	TGTGCCAGCAAGGGGGCCAGCAATCAGCCCCAGCATTTT	CASKGASNQPQHF
TRBV5-1	.	TRBJ2-3	.	TGCGCCAGCAGCGACGGACTCCCAGATACGCAGTATTTT	CASSDGLPDTQYF
TRBV6-5	.	TRBJ1-6	few	TGTGCCAGCAGTACGTGGACGGTGAATTCACCCCTCCACTTT	CASSTWTVNSPLHF
TRBV27	.	TRBJ2-3	few	TGTGCCAGCAGTTCCAGGGGTTGGGGGACAGATACGCAGTATTTT	CASSSRGWGTDTQYF
TRBV27	TRBD1	TRBJ1-5	few	TGTGCCAGCAGTTCGGGGACAGGGGCTCAGCCCCAGCATTTT	CASSSGTGAQPQHF
TRBV10-3	TRBD2	TRBJ2-3	.	TGTGCCATCAGTGAGGGTTCGGCGGGAGGGCCAACAGATACGCAGTATTTT	CAISEGSAGGPTDTQYF